These 26 T cell receptor beta chains originate from one sample sequenced in a study of cytomegalovirus exposure and HLA in healthy donors. With 60 Vbeta and 13 Jbeta primers, the PCR was carried out. The protocol was immunoSEQ multiplex PCR, while the TCRdb copy is restricted to in-frame clones and leaves out a portion. This sample has around 150,000 clones, with around 80% found just once. Sequenced material: PBMCs. These receptor sequences come from a middle-aged man in good health and CMV-seropositive.

This chain joins TRBV5-1 and TRBJ2-3, with TRBD1 as a possible D gene (5 bases). Germline loops: CDR1 SGHRS, CDR2 YFSETQ. The CDR3 is made up of 14 amino acids. Trimming took 0 bases from V and 0 from J, leaving 5 bases between them. CDR3: CASSLGGSTDTQYF. In nucleotides, the CDR3 is TGCGCCAGCAGCTTGGGGGGCAGCACAGATACGCAGTATTTT.

V usage is TRBV27 and J usage is TRBJ1-6, with D tentatively TRBD1 (5 bases). The germline V gene encodes CDR1 MNHEY and CDR2 SMNVEV (reference sequence). The CDR3 spans 13 residues. Trimming shortened V by 5 bases and J by 4 bases, and 6 bases separated the two germline ends. CDR3 nucleotides: TGTGCCAGCAGTCGACAGTATAATTCACCCCTCCACTTT. This sequence encodes CASSRQYNSPLHF.

This clone showed up just a few times. This chain uses TRBV28 with TRBJ2-5; TRBD1 is a possible D gene (5 bases). This CDR3 contains 13 residues. V lost 3 bases to trimming and J lost 5 bases, with 10 bases between them. Germline lookup yields CDR1 MDHEN and CDR2 SYDVKM. CDR3 region: CASSLGLGETQYF. The CDR3 region has the DNA TGTGCCAGCAGTTTGGGGCTTGGGGAGACCCAGTACTTC.

The chain couples TRBV2 to TRBJ1-1; 10 positions match TRBD1. J lost 3 bases, V lost 9 bases, and 7 bases had no gene match. Per the germline V gene, CDR1 is SNHLY and CDR2 is FYNNEI. CDR3 size: 14 residues. As DNA, the CDR3 is TGTGCCAGAAGGGACAGGGGAAGGCACACTGAAGCTTTCTTT. Its protein is CARRDRGRHTEAFF.

The rearrangement links TRBV7-9 to TRBJ1-2, with TRBD1 as a possible D gene (6 bases). Germline CDR1 SEHNR, CDR2 FQNEAQ (reference sequence). V shed 1 base and J shed 6 bases, with 15 bases lying between them. This CDR3 is built from 15 residues. The CDR3 coding sequence is TGTGCCAGCAGCTTAGTGGGTTCAGGGGTGAATGGCTACACCTTC. Translation: CASSLVGSGVNGYTF.

The chain uses TRBV7-9 and TRBJ2-3; D may be TRBD2 (6 bases). This CDR3 is 15 amino acids long. Per germline, CDR1 SEHNR and CDR2 FQNEAQ (reference sequence). The V and J ends lost 1 base and 1 base respectively, with 9 bases between them. The CDR3 sequence: CASSLGTTGTDTQYF. In DNA form, the CDR3 reads TGTGCCAGCAGCTTAGGGACTACCGGCACAGATACGCAGTATTTT.

J is TRBJ1-1 and V is TRBV30, with 7 bases identical to TRBD1. CDR1 GTSNPN and CDR2 SVGIG come from the germline V gene (reference sequence). Losses at the gene ends were 0 bases for V and 7 bases for J; bases not matched to a gene: 14. This CDR3 comprises 16 residues. Here the CDR3 DNA reads TGTGCCTGGAGTGTAAAAGGGGGCGAAGGGGCTCGTGAAGCTTTCTTT. Translated, it gives CAWSVKGGEGAREAFF.

The chain joins TRBV5-4 to TRBJ2-7; 12 bases match TRBD1. From germline, CDR1 is SGHNT and CDR2 YYREEE (reference sequence). The CDR3 is 15 amino acids. J was trimmed by 6 bases and V by 4 bases; bases with no gene match: 8. The CDR3 protein is CASSLPGQGAGEQYF. The CDR3 bases are TGTGCCAGCAGCCTACCGGGACAGGGGGCAGGCGAGCAGTACTTC.

The genes are TRBV18 and TRBJ1-1, with D maybe TRBD1 (6 bases). This CDR3 is 16 amino acids long. The germline CDR1 and CDR2 sequences are KGHSH and LQKENI. V lost 6 bases, J lost 4 bases, and 21 bases lay in between. The CDR3 loop is CASSPGNRAGGTEAFF. The CDR3 DNA reads as TGTGCCAGCTCCCCCGGGAACAGGGCAGGTGGCACTGAAGCTTTCTTT.

This clone was counted once. The rearrangement joins TRBV7-2 to TRBJ1-5, with D hard to call. Germline assignment: CDR1 SGHTA and CDR2 FQGNSA. With 5 bases removed from V and 6 bases from J, the gap between germline ends came to 17 bases. CDR3 length: 15 amino acids. CDR3 sequence: CASSPYRGGSQPQHF. CDR3 bases: TGTGCCAGCAGCCCCTACCGGGGAGGGAGTCAGCCCCAGCATTTT.

The J gene is TRBJ1-4, the V gene TRBV25-1; maybe TRBD1 (5 bases). This CDR3 region has 16 residues. V shed 3 bases and J shed 6 bases, with 17 bases lying between them. CDR1 is MGHDK and CDR2 is SYGVNS in the germline V gene. CDR3 nucleotide sequence: TGTGCCAGCAGTGACCTAATCCAGGGCTATGATGAAAAACTGTTTTTT. It codes for CASSDLIQGYDEKLFF.

This chain's CDR3 is CASSPRTGEYQETQYF. Written as DNA, the CDR3 is TGTGCCAGCAGCCCCCGGACAGGGGAATACCAAGAGACCCAGTACTTC. This chain links TRBV28 with TRBJ2-5; 9 bases fit TRBD1. The CDR3 extends over 16 amino acids. J gave up 0 bases and V 6 bases, and 8 bases lay outside the gene matches. Per germline, CDR1 MDHEN and CDR2 SYDVKM.

The J gene is TRBJ2-7, the V gene TRBV4-1, with TRBD1 matching 7 bases. Germline loops: CDR1 MGHRA, CDR2 YSYEKL. V lost 2 bases to trimming and J lost 2 bases; unmatched junction nucleotides: 6. The CDR3 sequence is 15 residues long. The CDR3 DNA reads TGCGCCAGCAGCCAAACCGGGACAGTCACCTACGAGCAGTACTTC. Protein: CASSQTGTVTYEQYF.

This rearrangement joins TRBV4-1 to TRBJ1-5, with D possibly being TRBD1 (6 bases). The germline gives CDR1 MGHRA, CDR2 YSYEKL. The CDR3 sequence is 15 residues long. Trimming removed 1 base at V and 5 bases at J, with 12 bases between. The CDR3 nucleotides are TGCGCCAGCAGCCAAGTTGGGTCAGGGGATCAGCCCCAGCATTTT. As protein: CASSQVGSGDQPQHF.

Regarding this clone: At the DNA level, this CDR3 is encoded by other sequences in the same sample as well. This sequence joins TRBV9 and TRBJ2-3; TRBD2 is a possible D gene (5 bases). The germline CDR1 and CDR2 sequences are SGDLS and YYNGEE. Trimming cost V 3 bases and J 0 bases, with 11 bases left between them. CDR3 size: 15 residues. The CDR3 sequence is CASSASGTSTDTQYF. CDR3 coding DNA: TGTGCCAGCAGCGCGAGCGGAACTAGCACAGATACGCAGTATTTT.

The CDR3 coding sequence is TGTGCCAGCAGCGGGACTAGCGCCACAGATACGCAGTATTTT. This translates into CASSGTSATDTQYF. The V call is TRBV9, the J call TRBJ2-3; 9 bases are a match to TRBD2. V was clipped by 3 bases and J by 2 bases; unmatched bases: 1. Germline-derived CDR1 and CDR2 are SGDLS and YYNGEE. The CDR3 length is 14 residues.

Comment on this clone: The junction and the germline gene differ at one end; a read error may be behind it. The V gene is TRBV4-2, the J gene TRBJ2-1; D is perhaps TRBD2 (6 bases). The CDR3 covers 17 residues. Germline V CDR1 and CDR2: LGHNA, YNFKEQ. CDR3 region: CASSPPIRTNSYNERFF. The CDR3 nucleotides read TGTGCCAGCAGCCCCCCGATTAGGACTAACTCCTACAATGAGCGGTTCTTC.

The genes are TRBV7-8 and TRBJ2-2, with 11 nucleotides matching TRBD2. Germline CDR1 and CDR2: SGHVS and FQNEAQ. This CDR3 region has 17 residues. J was trimmed by 4 bases and V by 3 bases; bases with no gene match: 7. DNA for the CDR3: TGTGCCAGCAGCTTCACTAGCGGGGGTTCTATCACCGGGGAGCTGTTTTTT. Protein: CASSFTSGGSITGELFF. Drawing the rest from reference TRBV7-8 and TRBJ2-2, the complete variable domain is GAGVSQSPRYKVAKRGQDVALRCDPISGHVSLFWYQQALGQGPEFLTYFQNEAQLDKSGLPSDRFFAERPEGSVSTLKIQRTQQEDSAVYLCASSFTSGGSITGELFFGEGSRLTVL.

The gene calls are TRBV27 and TRBJ2-1; 12 bases fit TRBD2. CDR3 length: 14 residues. Per germline, CDR1 MNHEY and CDR2 SMNVEV (reference sequence). Trimming at V came to 9 bases and at J to 8 bases, leaving 8 bases not matched to a gene. CDR3 region: CASLAGGPSDEQFF. In DNA, the CDR3 is TGTGCCAGTCTAGCGGGAGGGCCCTCGGATGAGCAGTTCTTC.

The chain combines TRBV28 with TRBJ1-2, with 9 bases matching TRBD1. CDR1 and CDR2 from the germline V gene are MDHEN and SYDVKM. Trimming took 5 bases from V and 1 from J; bases not matched to a gene: 8. There are 16 residues in the CDR3. CDR3 coding DNA: TGTGCCAGCAGTCTTACAGGGGGCTCCAATAACTATGGCTACACCTTC. Its translation: CASSLTGGSNNYGYTF.

The chain couples TRBV7-8 to TRBJ1-2; D gene unclear. Trimming cost V 3 bases and J 2 bases, with 7 bases left between them. Germline values: CDR1 SGHVS, CDR2 FQNEAQ. CDR3 length: 13 residues. CDR3 DNA sequence: TGTGCCAGCAGCTTCGACATGAACTATGGCTACACCTTC. It codes for CASSFDMNYGYTF.

The chain joins TRBV6-4 to TRBJ2-1, with 9 positions matching TRBD2. Per the germline V gene, CDR1 is MRHNA and CDR2 is SNTAGT. V was pared by 6 bases and J by 5 bases, with 5 bases of the junction left unmatched. This CDR3 is built from 14 residues. The CDR3: CASSLLAGNNEQFF. In nucleotides, the CDR3 is TGTGCCAGCAGCTTACTAGCGGGCAACAATGAGCAGTTCTTC.

The CDR3 DNA reads TGTGCCAGCAGCTTCCGCAGGGGGCCCGGCACTGAAGCTTTCTTT. It translates to CASSFRRGPGTEAFF. This chain joins TRBV11-1 and TRBJ1-1, with TRBD1 identical over 8 bases. Unmatched junction bases numbered 7, after V lost 3 bases and J lost 4 bases. CDR1 SGHAT and CDR2 FQDESV come from the germline V gene (reference sequence). This CDR3 region has 15 residues. Looking up the rest from reference TRBV11-1 and TRBJ1-1 gives the full variable domain: EAEVAQSPRYKITEKSQAVAFWCDPISGHATLYWYRQILGQGPELLVQFQDESVVDDSQLPKDRFSAERLKGVDSTLKIQPAELGDSAMYLCASSFRRGPGTEAFFGQGTRLTVV.

V gene TRBV6-6 combines with J gene TRBJ2-5; tentatively, D is TRBD1 (5 bases). Per germline, CDR1 MNHNY and CDR2 SVGAGI (reference sequence). The CDR3 has 14 residues. Trimming took off 5 bases at V and 5 bases at J, with 15 bases between the two ends. The CDR3 reads CASSRVLGRETQYF. For the CDR3, the DNA is TGTGCCAGCAGTCGTGTTCTGGGGCGGGAGACCCAGTACTTC.

V is TRBV7-9 and J is TRBJ2-4; 9 nucleotides agree with TRBD1. Unmatched junction bases numbered 2, after V lost 5 bases and J lost 6 bases. The length of the CDR3 is 13 residues. Germline lookup yields CDR1 SEHNR and CDR2 FQNEAQ (reference sequence). CDR3 in amino acids: CASSPGQGNIQYF. Here the CDR3 DNA reads TGTGCCAGCAGCCCGGGACAGGGAAACATTCAGTACTTC.

This chain uses TRBV6-1 with TRBJ2-7, with 10 bases lining up with TRBD2. This CDR3 has 13 residues. Germline CDR1 and CDR2: MNHNS and SASEGT. With V trimmed by 5 bases and J by 4 bases, 2 bases remained unmatched. The CDR3 DNA sequence: TGTGCCAGCAGTAGCGGGAGGGCGTACGAGCAGTACTTC. Protein sequence: CASSSGRAYEQYF.